This T cell receptor (beta chain) was recorded in a study of blood T cell repertoires in COVID-19. Study details: PBMCs, B-cell-depleted T cells, or T cells provided the cDNA or gDNA that made up the material.

CDR1 and CDR2 (germline): MDHEN, SYDVKM. The CDR3 covers 14 residues. V was clipped by 5 bases and J by 1 base, with 11 bases between them. Profiling relied on immunoSEQ multiplex PCR, and the TCRdb table lists in-frame clones only, not all of them. This sample has 250,000 to 300,000 clones; approximately 86% occur once, and the top ten carry around 0.9%. Sequenced: PBMCs or T cells enriched from blood (not recorded which). This sequence joins TRBV28 and TRBJ1-1; unclear D gene. The TCR comes from a woman in her twenties or thirties who had recovered from COVID-19. The CDR3 is CASSPAARNTEAFF. The CDR3 DNA reads TGTGCCAGCAGTCCCGCGGCTAGGAACACTGAAGCTTTCTTT.